This TCR beta chain is drawn from a study of blood T cells in healthy people across ages. Study-wide results and caveats: The long-lived group displayed more naive CD4+ cells, plus higher diversity, than the aged donors did. When one million T cells were used, diversity estimates were thought to be underestimates.

PCR was performed a second time for about 7 to 12 cycles using a sample-barcoded 5' primer and a J-beta primer mix. Using its own MiXCR run on the 5' RACE reads, TCRdb lists one record per CDR3 protein. The top ten hold approximately 20% of the sample, which has just under 750,000 distinct CDR3 sequences, roughly 20% seen once. Looked up from germline, CDR1 is SGHDT and CDR2 is YYEEEE. CDR3 length: 14 amino acids. Trimming removed 4 bases from V and 0 bases from J, with 8 bases in between. In this sample, this clonotype turned up a few times. Its specificity is unknown. The chain joins TRBV5-6 to TRBJ2-4; D ambiguous. Sequences were obtained from blood. The source of this sequence is a man between 65 and 85 years old in good health. The CDR3 loop is CASSTVGAKNIQYF. CDR3 nucleotide sequence: TGTGCCAGCAGCACGGTAGGAGCCAAAAACATTCAGTACTTC.